Listed here are 10 T cell receptor beta chains from one sample, sequenced in a study of T cells in localized non-small cell lung cancer. Profiled with immunoSEQ multiplex PCR; TCRdb holds only in-frame clones, not every one. The sample holds more than 15,000 clones, about 88% seen once. The sequencing used peripheral blood, collected before any cancer treatment. The receptor set was obtained from a female donor older than 55 with stage III squamous cell lung carcinoma.

CDR3 residues: CASSQRLAGPGSYNEQFF. Here the CDR3 DNA reads TGTGCCAGCAGCCAAAGGTTAGCGGGTCCCGGCTCCTACAATGAGCAGTTCTTC. This chain connects TRBV4-2 to TRBJ2-1; 7 nucleotides align to TRBD2. CDR1 LGHNA and CDR2 YNFKEQ come from the germline V gene. With V trimmed by 2 bases and J by 0 bases, 10 bases remained unmatched. The CDR3 is 18 residues long.

The chain employs TRBV6-1 and TRBJ2-2; weak D call: TRBD2 (6 bases). Germline CDR1 MNHNS, CDR2 SASEGT. This CDR3 comprises 14 residues. With 5 bases removed from V and 1 base from J, the gap between germline ends came to 8 bases. This chain's CDR3 is CASSRELNTGELFF. The CDR3 DNA reads as TGTGCCAGCAGTCGGGAGTTGAACACCGGGGAGCTGTTTTTT.

The rearrangement links TRBV5-6 to TRBJ1-1; TRBD1 might be the D (5 bases). CDR1 is SGHDT, CDR2 YYEEEE, per germline. V lost 6 bases to trimming and J lost 0 bases, with 18 bases between them. There are 16 residues in the CDR3. The CDR3: CASNPGGGLMNTEAFF. DNA for the CDR3: TGTGCCAGCAACCCGGGTGGGGGGTTAATGAACACTGAAGCTTTCTTT.

The V gene is TRBV2, the J gene TRBJ1-1, with D maybe TRBD1 (6 bases). Germline V gene data show CDR1 as SNHLY and CDR2 as FYNNEI. CDR3 length: 14 residues. Trimming removed 8 bases from V and 6 bases from J, with 19 bases in between. CDR3 region: CASARTVSRPEAFF. The CDR3 nucleotides read TGTGCCAGCGCACGGACAGTGTCGCGACCTGAAGCTTTCTTT.

The rearrangement joins TRBV28 to TRBJ2-1, with a weak D call TRBD1 (6 bases). CDR3 length equals 15 residues. Trimming took off 6 bases at V and 4 bases at J, with 16 bases between the two ends. The germline V gene has CDR1 MDHEN and CDR2 SYDVKM. CDR3: CASRSPGTPYNEQFF. For the CDR3, the DNA is TGTGCCAGCAGATCTCCCGGGACACCATACAATGAGCAGTTCTTC.

This chain connects TRBV6-6 to TRBJ1-2, with a tentative D call TRBD1 (5 bases). The germline V gene has CDR1 MNHNY and CDR2 SVGAGI (reference sequence). The CDR3 runs to 12 residues. Between the trimmed V and J ends, which lost 5 bases and 3 bases, there was a span of 7 bases. CDR3 coding DNA: TGTGCCAGCAGTGGGACGGACTATGGCTACACCTTC. This gives the protein CASSGTDYGYTF.

The CDR3 protein is CAWCLPGHPLKNEKLFF. The CDR3 nucleotides are TGTGCCTGGTGCCTTCCAGGTCACCCGCTTAAAAATGAAAAACTGTTTTTT. The J gene is TRBJ1-4, the V gene TRBV30, with unresolved D. Between the trimmed V and J ends, which lost 5 bases and 5 bases, there was a span of 24 bases. Per germline, CDR1 GTSNPN and CDR2 SVGIG (reference sequence). The CDR3 is 17 residues long.

The chain combines TRBV5-1 with TRBJ2-2; 7 positions match TRBD1. V was pared by 1 base and J by 4 bases, with 7 bases of the junction left unmatched. The CDR3 totals 16 residues. The germline V gene has CDR1 SGHRS and CDR2 YFSETQ. The CDR3: CASSLQGDTSTGELFF. DNA for the CDR3: TGCGCCAGCAGCTTGCAGGGGGACACATCCACCGGGGAGCTGTTTTTT.

This chain connects TRBV4-1 to TRBJ2-7; D tentatively reads TRBD1 or TRBD2 (5 bases each). Trimming took off 6 bases at V and 2 bases at J, with 14 bases between the two ends. Per the germline V gene, CDR1 is MGHRA and CDR2 is YSYEKL. This CDR3 has 14 residues. CDR3 in amino acids: CASRETEGTYEQYF. In DNA form, the CDR3 reads TGCGCCAGCAGAGAGACAGAGGGTACCTACGAGCAGTACTTC.

The V gene is TRBV7-3, the J gene TRBJ2-1; D may correspond to TRBD1 or TRBD2 (6 bases each). The CDR3 has 18 amino acids. From germline, CDR1 is SGHTA and CDR2 FQGTGA. Trimming shortened V by 2 bases and J by 3 bases, and 20 bases separated the two germline ends. The CDR3 here is CASSLVGGLNTVYNEQFF. CDR3 nucleotides: TGTGCCAGCAGCTTAGTGGGGGGCCTTAATACCGTCTACAATGAGCAGTTCTTC.